What follows is one T cell receptor (beta chain) and its context. Its antigen is not known. V shed 9 bases, J shed 4 bases, and the junction held 14 bases outside the gene matches. The germline V gene encodes CDR1 MNHEY and CDR2 SMNVEV (reference sequence). This CDR3 contains 17 residues. The source of the sample is a study of OX40 agonist ivuxolimab in advanced cancers. As for the study in general: A partial response was reached by three patients: one with hepatocellular carcinoma and two with cutaneous melanoma. Overall study findings and caveats: On average, a greater number of expanded clones characterised CD8+ T cells relative to CD4+.

Autoimmune disease history or systemic immunosuppression led to patient exclusion. TCRdb's copy holds only in-frame clones and misses some; the assay was immunoSEQ multiplex PCR. The data show under 85,000 clones, around 87% seen once. Sequencing was performed on CD4+ or CD8+ T cells sorted from blood, taken in a trial of the OX40 agonist ivuxolimab. This rearrangement joins TRBV27 to TRBJ2-1, with 11 bases matching TRBD1. The TCR was taken from an adult with an advanced solid tumor such as melanoma, head and neck, liver or kidney cancer. CDR3 sequence: CASQLTPGTGGYNEQFF. DNA of the CDR3: TGTGCCAGTCAATTAACTCCCGGGACAGGGGGGTACAATGAGCAGTTCTTC.